Listed here are 2 T cell receptor beta chains from one sample, sequenced in a study of cytomegalovirus exposure and HLA in healthy donors. The PCR ran on 60 Vbeta and 13 Jbeta primers. Sequenced by immunoSEQ multiplex PCR; TCRdb stores in-frame clones only, minus some. In the table there are some 61,000 clones, about 81% of which are singletons. Specimen: PBMCs. The receptors here all came from a human donor in good health.

This clone was counted once. J is TRBJ2-3 and V is TRBV5-1; possible D gene TRBD2, 6 bases. The germline CDR1 and CDR2 sequences are SGHRS and YFSETQ. V shed 7 bases and J shed 6 bases, with 18 bases lying between them. The CDR3 is 14 amino acids. CDR3 sequence (DNA): TGCGCCAGCGCGATCGCGGATCGGGGGGATACGCAGTATTTT. Its protein is CASAIADRGDTQYF. The variable domain in full, with the rest retrieved from reference TRBV5-1 and TRBJ2-3, is KAGVTQTPRYLIKTRGQQVTLSCSPISGHRSVSWYQQTPGQGLQFLFEYFSETQRNKGNFPGRFSGRQFSNSRSEMNVSTLELGDSALYLCASAIADRGDTQYFGPGTRLTVL.

As to this clone: A junction end diverges from the germline sequence, so it may reflect a read error. The rearrangement uses TRBV7-9 and TRBJ1-2; maybe TRBD1 (5 bases). This CDR3 spans 17 amino acids. Per germline, CDR1 SEHNR and CDR2 FQNEAQ (reference sequence). The CDR3, as DNA: TGTTCCAGCAGCTTAGCGCTCAGGGCGGGAAGCCACTATGGCTACACCTTC. This encodes CSSSLALRAGSHYGYTF.